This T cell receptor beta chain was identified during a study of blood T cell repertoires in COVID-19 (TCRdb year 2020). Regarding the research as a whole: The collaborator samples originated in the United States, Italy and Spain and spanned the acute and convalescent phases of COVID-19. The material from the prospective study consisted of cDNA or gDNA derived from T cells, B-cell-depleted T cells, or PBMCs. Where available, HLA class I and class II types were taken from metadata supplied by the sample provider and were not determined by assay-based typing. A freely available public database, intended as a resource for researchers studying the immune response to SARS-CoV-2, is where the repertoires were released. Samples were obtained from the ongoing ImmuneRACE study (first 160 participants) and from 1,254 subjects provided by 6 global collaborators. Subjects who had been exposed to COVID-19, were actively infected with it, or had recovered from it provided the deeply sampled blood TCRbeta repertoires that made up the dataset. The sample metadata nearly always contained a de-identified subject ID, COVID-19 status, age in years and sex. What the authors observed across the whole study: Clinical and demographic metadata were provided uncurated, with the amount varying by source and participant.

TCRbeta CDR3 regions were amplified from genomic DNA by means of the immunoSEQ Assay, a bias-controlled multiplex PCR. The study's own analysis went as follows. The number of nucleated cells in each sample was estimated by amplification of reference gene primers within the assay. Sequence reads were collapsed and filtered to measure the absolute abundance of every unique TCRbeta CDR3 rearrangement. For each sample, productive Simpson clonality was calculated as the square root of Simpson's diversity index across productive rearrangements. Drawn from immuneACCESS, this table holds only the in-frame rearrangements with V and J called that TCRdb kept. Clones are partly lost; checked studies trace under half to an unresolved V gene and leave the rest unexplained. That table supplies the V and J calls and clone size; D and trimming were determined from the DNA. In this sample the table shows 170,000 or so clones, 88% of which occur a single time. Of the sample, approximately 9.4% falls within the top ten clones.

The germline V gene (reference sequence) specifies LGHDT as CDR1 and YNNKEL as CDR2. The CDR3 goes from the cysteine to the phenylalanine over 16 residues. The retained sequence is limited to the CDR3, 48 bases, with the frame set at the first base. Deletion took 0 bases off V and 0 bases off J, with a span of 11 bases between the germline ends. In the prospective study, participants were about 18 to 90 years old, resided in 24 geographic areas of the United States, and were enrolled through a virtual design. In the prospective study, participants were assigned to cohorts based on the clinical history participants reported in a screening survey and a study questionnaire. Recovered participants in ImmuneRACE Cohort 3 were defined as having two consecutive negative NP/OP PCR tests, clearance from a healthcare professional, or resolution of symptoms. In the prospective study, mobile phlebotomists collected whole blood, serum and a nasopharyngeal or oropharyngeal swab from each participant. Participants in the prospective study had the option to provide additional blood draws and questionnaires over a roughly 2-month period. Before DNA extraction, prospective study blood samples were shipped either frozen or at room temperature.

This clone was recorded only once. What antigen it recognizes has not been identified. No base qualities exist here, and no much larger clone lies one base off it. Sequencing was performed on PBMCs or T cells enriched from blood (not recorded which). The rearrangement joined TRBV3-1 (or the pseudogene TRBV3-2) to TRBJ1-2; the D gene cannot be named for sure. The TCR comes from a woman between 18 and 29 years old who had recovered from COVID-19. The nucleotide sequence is TGTGCCAGCAGCCAAGATTCGTCGGGATCTAACTATGGCTACACCTTC. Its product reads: CASSQDSSGSNYGYTF.